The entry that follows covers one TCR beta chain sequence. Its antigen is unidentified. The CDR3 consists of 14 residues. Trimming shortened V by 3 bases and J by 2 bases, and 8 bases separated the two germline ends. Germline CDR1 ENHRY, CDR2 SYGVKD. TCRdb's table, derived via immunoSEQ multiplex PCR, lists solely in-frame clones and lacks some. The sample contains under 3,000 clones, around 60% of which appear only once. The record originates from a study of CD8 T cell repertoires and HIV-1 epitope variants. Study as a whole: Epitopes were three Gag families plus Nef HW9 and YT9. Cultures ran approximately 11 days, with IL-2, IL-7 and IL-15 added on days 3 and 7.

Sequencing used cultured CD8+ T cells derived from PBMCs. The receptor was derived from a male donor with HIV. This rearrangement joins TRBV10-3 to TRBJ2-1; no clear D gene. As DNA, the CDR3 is TGTGCCATCAGTGACGGCCTAACCTACAATGAGCAGTTCTTC. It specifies CAISDGLTYNEQFF.